This TCR beta chain is from a study of blood T cells in healthy people across ages (dated by TCRdb to about 2015). Context from the whole study: In model experiments, template switching captured roughly one uniquely barcoded TCR beta cDNA molecule for every two T cells. The study measured age-related changes in TCR beta repertoire diversity using deep sequencing normalized with unique cDNA molecular identifiers. The donors were split into four age groups: young (average about 16 years), middle-aged (about 40), aged (roughly 68) and long-lived (roughly 80). To avoid experimental bias, donors of different ages were distributed randomly across sequencing lanes. The study analyzed two additional independent replicas of 1 million unique cDNA reads from the same blood draw for two donors, one aged 18 to 29 and one aged 80 or older.

The donors were roughly 38 Caucasian individuals from Russia, aged about 6 to 100 years, who were systemically healthy. Around 10 milliliters of peripheral blood were collected from each donor into EDTA-treated Vacutainer tubes. Ficoll-Paque density-gradient centrifugation was used to isolate PBMCs, with at least 6.5 million per sample. Trizol reagent was used to extract total RNA from the PBMCs, yielding at least 5.5 micrograms per sample. The percentages of naive CD45RAhigh/CD27high T cells were determined by flow cytometry on a PBMC aliquot from every donor. The paper as a whole reports these results and caveats: As age increased, observed TCR beta diversity per million T cells dropped in a roughly linear way, and a significant reduction was already evident by age 40. The long-lived group showed more naive CD4+ T cells, fewer expanded clones and increased TCR diversity than the aged group, suggesting age selection. Because the CMV infection status of the donors was unknown, age-related changes in expanded clonotypes may potentially have been confounded. A strong correlation was found between observed TCR beta diversity and the percentage of naive T cells measured by flow cytometry. Bulk unsorted PBMC profiling prevented conclusive comparison of naive and antigen-experienced compartments. Total diversity estimates from one million sequenced T cells were considered lower bounds and underestimates.

This clonotype was counted only a few times. This clone's antigen is unknown. Per-base quality was not reported, and no clone a single base away is much larger than it. Library preparation employed 5' RACE. Sequencing was performed on an Illumina HiSeq 2500. A second PCR of about 7 to 12 cycles was performed with a sample-barcoded 5' primer and a J-beta primer mix. A template-switch 5' adaptor carrying 12 random nucleotides introduced a unique molecular identifier onto each TCR beta cDNA molecule. At least 2.5 million CDR3-containing paired-end reads were obtained from each sample. First-strand cDNA synthesis was performed from all RNA using the Mint cDNA synthesis kit, with priming by a TRBC-specific oligonucleotide. Following uracil-DNA glycosylase treatment, all cDNA underwent a first 18-cycle PCR with the universal primers M1SS and BC2_uni_R. For the original study's pipeline: For normalization, 1 million high-quality reads, each with a distinct molecular identifier, were randomly selected from each sample. Reads sharing molecular identifiers were discarded rather than binned into consensus sequences. MiTCR, set to a Q25 quality threshold and the strictest error-elimination algorithm, was used for CDR3 identification, clonotype clustering and error correction. A nonparametric unseen species model with Euler transformation was used to estimate a lower bound on total TCR beta diversity. TCRdb passed the public sequencing reads through fastp at Q25 and MiXCR, retaining productive beta sequences. One record per CDR3 amino acid sequence lists the most common genes and DNA. None of the V and J calls come from the authors' own analysis; TCRdb made them. The sample profile shows about 570,000 distinct CDR3 sequences; 25% to 30% of them were found once. In total, the top ten clones hold approximately 18% of the sample.

Material for sequencing was blood. This receptor was identified in a woman between 65 and 79 years old in good health.

The nucleotide sequence reads TGTGCCAGCAGCTTAACAGTAGGGGACTCTGAGACCCAGTACTTC. Translated, it reads CASSLTVGDSETQYF. The rearrangement combines TRBV7-3 with TRBJ2-5; TRBD2 might be the D gene, on 6 matching bases. Measured from the cysteine to the phenylalanine, the CDR3 is 15 residues long. The sequence is cut down to CDR3 DNA, 45 bases in frame from base 1. CDR1 and CDR2 are drawn from the germline V gene: SGHTA, FQGTGA. The trim is 0 bases for V and 5 bases for J, with a gap of 13 bases between the germline ends.